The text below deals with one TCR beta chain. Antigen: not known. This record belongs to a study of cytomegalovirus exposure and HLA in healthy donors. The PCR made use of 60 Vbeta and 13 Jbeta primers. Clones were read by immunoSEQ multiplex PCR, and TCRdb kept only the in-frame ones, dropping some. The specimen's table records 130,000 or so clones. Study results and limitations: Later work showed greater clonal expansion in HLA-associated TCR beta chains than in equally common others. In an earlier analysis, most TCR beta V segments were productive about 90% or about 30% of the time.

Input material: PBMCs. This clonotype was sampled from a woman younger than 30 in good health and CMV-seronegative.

The CDR3 DNA follows: TGTGCCAGTAGTAGAGACACAAACTATGGCTACACCTTC. This codes for CASSRDTNYGYTF. The V and J genes are TRBV19 and TRBJ1-2; D is undetermined. CDR1 LNHDA and CDR2 SQIVND come from the germline V gene (reference sequence). This CDR3 region has 13 residues. V was clipped by 4 bases and J by 2 bases, with 8 bases between them.